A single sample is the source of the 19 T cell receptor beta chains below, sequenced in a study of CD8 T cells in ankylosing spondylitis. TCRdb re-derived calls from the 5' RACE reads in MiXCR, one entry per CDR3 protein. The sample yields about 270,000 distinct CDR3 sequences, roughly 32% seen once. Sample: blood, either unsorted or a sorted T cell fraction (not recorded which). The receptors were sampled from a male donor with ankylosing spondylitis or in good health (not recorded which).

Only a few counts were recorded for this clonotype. Here the CDR3 reads CSARDVSSGGANTGELFF. The CDR3 DNA follows: TGCAGTGCTAGAGACGTATCTAGCGGGGGGGCCAACACCGGGGAGCTGTTTTTT. V is TRBV20-1 and J is TRBJ2-2, with TRBD2 identical over 12 bases. The length of the CDR3 is 18 residues. Germline-derived CDR1 and CDR2 are DFQATT and SNEGSKA (reference sequence). The junction had 7 bases not matched to a gene; V was cut back by 0 bases and J by 2 bases.

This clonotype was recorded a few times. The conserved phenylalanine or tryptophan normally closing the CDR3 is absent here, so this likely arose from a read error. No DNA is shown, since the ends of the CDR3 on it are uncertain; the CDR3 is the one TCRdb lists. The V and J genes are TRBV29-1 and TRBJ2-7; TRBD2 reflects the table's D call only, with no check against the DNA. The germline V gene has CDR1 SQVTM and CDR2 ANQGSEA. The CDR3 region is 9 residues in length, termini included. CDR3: CSVEVGPPA.

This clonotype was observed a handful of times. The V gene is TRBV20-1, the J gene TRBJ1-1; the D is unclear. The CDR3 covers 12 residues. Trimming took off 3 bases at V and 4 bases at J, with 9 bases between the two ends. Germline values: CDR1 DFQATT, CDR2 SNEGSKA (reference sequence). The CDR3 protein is CSASRVITEAFF. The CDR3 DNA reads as TGCAGTGCTAGTAGGGTGATCACTGAAGCTTTCTTT.

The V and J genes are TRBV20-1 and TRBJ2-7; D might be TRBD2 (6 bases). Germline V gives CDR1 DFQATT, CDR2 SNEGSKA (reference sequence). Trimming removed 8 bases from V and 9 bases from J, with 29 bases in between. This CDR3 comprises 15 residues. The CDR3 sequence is CSCQTGGRGGTAQYF. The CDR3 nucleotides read TGCAGTTGTCAAACCGGGGGTAGAGGAGGGACGGCGCAGTACTTC.

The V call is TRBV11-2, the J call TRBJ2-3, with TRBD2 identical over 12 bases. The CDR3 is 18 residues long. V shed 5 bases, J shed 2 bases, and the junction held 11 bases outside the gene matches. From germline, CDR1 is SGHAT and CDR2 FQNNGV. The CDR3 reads CASSRTSGGPRFTDTQYF. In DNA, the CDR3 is TGTGCCAGCAGCCGAACTAGCGGGGGGCCCCGGTTCACAGATACGCAGTATTTT.

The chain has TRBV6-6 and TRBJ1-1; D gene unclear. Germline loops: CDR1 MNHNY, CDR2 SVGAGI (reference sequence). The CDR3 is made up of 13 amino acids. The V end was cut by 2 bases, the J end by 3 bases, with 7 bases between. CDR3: CASSYEVDTEAFF. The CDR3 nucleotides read TGTGCCAGCAGTTACGAGGTCGACACTGAAGCTTTCTTT.

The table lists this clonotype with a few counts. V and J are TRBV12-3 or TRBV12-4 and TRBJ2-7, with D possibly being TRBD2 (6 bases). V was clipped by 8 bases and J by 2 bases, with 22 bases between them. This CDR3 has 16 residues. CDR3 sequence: CASGWALSGFPYEQYF. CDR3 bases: TGTGCCAGCGGTTGGGCCCTGAGCGGGTTCCCCTACGAGCAGTACTTC.

In DNA, the CDR3 is TGTGCCACCAGCGGGGGGACAGGGAGCAATCAGCCCCAGCATTTT. Protein: CATSGGTGSNQPQHF. This chain uses TRBV15 with TRBJ1-5; TRBD1 matches at 9 bases. This CDR3 comprises 15 residues. Germline-derived CDR1 and CDR2 are LNHNV and YYDKDF (reference sequence). J lost 1 base, V lost 5 bases, and 3 bases had no gene match.

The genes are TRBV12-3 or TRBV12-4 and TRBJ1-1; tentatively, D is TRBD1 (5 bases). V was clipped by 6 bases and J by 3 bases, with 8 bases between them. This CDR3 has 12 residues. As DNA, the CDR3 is TGTGCCAGCAGGGGACTGTACACTGAAGCTTTCTTT. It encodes CASRGLYTEAFF.

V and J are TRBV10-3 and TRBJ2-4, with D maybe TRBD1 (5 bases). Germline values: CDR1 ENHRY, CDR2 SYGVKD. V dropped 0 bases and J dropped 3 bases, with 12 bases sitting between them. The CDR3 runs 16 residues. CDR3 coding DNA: TGTGCCATCAGTGAGTCGATAGGGGTTGGCAAAAACATTCAGTACTTC. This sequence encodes CAISESIGVGKNIQYF.

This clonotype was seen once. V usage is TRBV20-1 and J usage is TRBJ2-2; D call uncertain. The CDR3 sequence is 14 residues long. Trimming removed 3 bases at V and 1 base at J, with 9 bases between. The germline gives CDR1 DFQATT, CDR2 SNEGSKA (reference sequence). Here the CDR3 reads CSASFLGNTGELFF. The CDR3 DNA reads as TGCAGTGCTAGCTTCCTGGGGAACACCGGGGAGCTGTTTTTT.

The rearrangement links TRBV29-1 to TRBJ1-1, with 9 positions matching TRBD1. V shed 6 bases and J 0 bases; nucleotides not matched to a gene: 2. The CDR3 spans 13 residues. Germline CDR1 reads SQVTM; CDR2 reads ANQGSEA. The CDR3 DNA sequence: TGCAGCGTGGGACAGGGTGTGAACACTGAAGCTTTCTTT. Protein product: CSVGQGVNTEAFF.

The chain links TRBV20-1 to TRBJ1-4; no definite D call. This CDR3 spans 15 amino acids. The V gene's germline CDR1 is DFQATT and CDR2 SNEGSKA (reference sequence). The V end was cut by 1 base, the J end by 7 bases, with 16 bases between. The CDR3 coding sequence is TGCAGTGCTAGAGTGTTCGGGGTGATGGGTGAAAAACTGTTTTTT. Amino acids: CSARVFGVMGEKLFF.

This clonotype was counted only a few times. The CDR3 DNA reads TGTGCCAGCAGCCGTCACCCGGGGGGGCGGAATCAGCCCCAGCATTTT. Its protein product is CASSRHPGGRNQPQHF. The rearrangement joins TRBV6-1 to TRBJ1-5; possible D gene TRBD1, 6 bases. The ends were cut back, 6 bases at V and 4 bases at J, with 19 bases in the middle. The germline V gene has CDR1 MNHNS and CDR2 SASEGT. CDR3 length equals 16 residues.

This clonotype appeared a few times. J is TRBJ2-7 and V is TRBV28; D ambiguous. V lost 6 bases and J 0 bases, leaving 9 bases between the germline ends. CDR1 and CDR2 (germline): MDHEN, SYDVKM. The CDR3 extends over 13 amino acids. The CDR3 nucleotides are TGTGCCAGCAGCCCGCGGCTCTCCTACGAGCAGTACTTC. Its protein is CASSPRLSYEQYF.

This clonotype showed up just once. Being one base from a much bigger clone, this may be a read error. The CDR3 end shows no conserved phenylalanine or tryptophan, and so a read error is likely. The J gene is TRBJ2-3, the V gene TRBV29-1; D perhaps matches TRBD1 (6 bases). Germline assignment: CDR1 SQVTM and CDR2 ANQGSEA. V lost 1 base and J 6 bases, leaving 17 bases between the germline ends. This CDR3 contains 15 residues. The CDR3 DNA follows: TGCAGCGTTGAAGGGACGGACAGAGGATCGGATACGCAGTATTTG. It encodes CSVEGTDRGSDTQYL.

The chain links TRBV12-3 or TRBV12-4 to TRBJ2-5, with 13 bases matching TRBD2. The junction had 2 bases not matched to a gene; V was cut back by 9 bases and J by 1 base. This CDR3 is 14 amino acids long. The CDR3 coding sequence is TGTGCCAGTCGACTAGCGGGGGGCCAAGAGACCCAGTACTTC. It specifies CASRLAGGQETQYF.

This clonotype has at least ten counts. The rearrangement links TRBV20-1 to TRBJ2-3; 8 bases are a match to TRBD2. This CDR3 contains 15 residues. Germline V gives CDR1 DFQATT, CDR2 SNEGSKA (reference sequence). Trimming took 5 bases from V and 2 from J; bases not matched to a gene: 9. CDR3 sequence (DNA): TGCAGTGCTCAAACCCGGCGGGGGGACACAGATACGCAGTATTTT. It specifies CSAQTRRGDTDTQYF.

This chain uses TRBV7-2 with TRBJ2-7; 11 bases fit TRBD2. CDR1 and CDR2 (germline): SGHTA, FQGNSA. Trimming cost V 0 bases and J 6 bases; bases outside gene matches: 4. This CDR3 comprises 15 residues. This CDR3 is CASSLAVTSGVEQYF. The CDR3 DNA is TGTGCCAGCAGCTTAGCCGTGACTAGCGGGGTCGAGCAGTACTTC.